The 10 T cell receptor beta chains below all came from one sample that was sequenced in a study of cytomegalovirus exposure and HLA in healthy donors. The PCR used 60 Vbeta and 13 Jbeta primers. Data came from immunoSEQ multiplex PCR; TCRdb stores just in-frame clones and leaves some out. The sample lists 150,000 or so clones, 75% to 90% occurring once. The sequenced sample consisted of PBMCs. The receptors stem from a male donor in good health and CMV-seropositive.

The chain employs TRBV7-8 and TRBJ1-1; D uncertain. Germline CDR1 and CDR2: SGHVS and FQNEAQ. Trimming removed 0 bases at V and 2 bases at J, with 10 bases between. The CDR3 contains 15 residues. This chain's CDR3 is CASSLARSANTEAFF. CDR3 coding DNA: TGTGCCAGCAGCTTAGCGAGGTCGGCCAACACTGAAGCTTTCTTT.

The CDR3 DNA reads as TGTGCCAGCAGCTTACAGACCGGGACAGGGGGCTACGAGCAGTACTTC. It yields the protein CASSLQTGTGGYEQYF. This rearrangement joins TRBV7-6 to TRBJ2-7; 11 bases align to TRBD1. Germline CDR1 is SGHVS and CDR2 is FNYEAQ. The CDR3 consists of 16 residues. The V gene end was trimmed by 2 bases and the J gene end by 3 bases; junction bases not matched to a gene: 6.

This chain joins TRBV10-3 and TRBJ2-7; TRBD2 is a possible D gene (5 bases). Trimming shortened V by 6 bases and J by 5 bases, and 14 bases separated the two germline ends. Germline assignment: CDR1 ENHRY and CDR2 SYGVKD. This CDR3 is built from 13 residues. The CDR3 is CAISPGLSDEQYF. CDR3 in DNA: TGTGCCATCAGCCCCGGACTGAGTGACGAGCAGTACTTC.

The chain joins TRBV5-1 to TRBJ2-2; 9 bases are a match to TRBD1. The germline V gene has CDR1 SGHRS and CDR2 YFSETQ. V was clipped by 4 bases and J by 7 bases; unmatched bases: 8. The CDR3 covers 15 residues. In DNA form, the CDR3 reads TGCGCCAGCAGCCCCCCCGGACAGGGGAGCGGGGAGCTGTTTTTT. Its protein product is CASSPPGQGSGELFF.

The chain is built from TRBV28 and TRBJ1-2; tentative D call: TRBD1 (6 bases). This CDR3 has 14 residues. V lost 6 bases and J lost 4, with 15 bases in between. Germline CDR1 and CDR2: MDHEN and SYDVKM. The CDR3 DNA reads TGTGCCAGCAGCAGTAACAGGGAAAGCTATGGCTACACCTTC. Translated, it gives CASSSNRESYGYTF.

The rearrangement uses TRBV2 and TRBJ1-5, with D uncertain. Germline CDR1 and CDR2: SNHLY and FYNNEI. This CDR3 spans 14 amino acids. V was pared by 2 bases and J by 0 bases, with 5 bases between. CDR3 nucleotides: TGTGCCAGCAGTGAACCAGGTAGCAATCAGCCCCAGCATTTT. It translates to CASSEPGSNQPQHF.

In this sample, this clone turned up once. The genes are TRBV25-1 and TRBJ1-1; D not resolved. CDR1 and CDR2 from the germline V gene are MGHDK and SYGVNS. V gave up 4 bases and J gave up 5 bases, with 5 bases separating them. The length of the CDR3 is 11 residues. The CDR3 DNA reads TGTGCCAGCAGTGCGAGAACTGAAGCTTTCTTT. The encoded protein is CASSARTEAFF.

The V call is TRBV6-1, the J call TRBJ1-4; perhaps TRBD1 as D (5 bases). This CDR3 is 13 amino acids long. CDR1 is MNHNS, CDR2 SASEGT, per germline. Trimming took 2 bases from V and 7 from J, leaving 8 bases between them. Here the CDR3 DNA reads TGTGCCAGCAGTGAAACAGGAATTGAAAAACTGTTTTTT. It translates to CASSETGIEKLFF.

The J gene is TRBJ1-1, the V gene TRBV7-3; 8 bases fit TRBD1. The CDR3 is 16 amino acids. After removal of 2 bases from V and 5 bases from J, the junction contained 10 bases not matched to a gene. The germline CDR1 and CDR2 sequences are SGHTA and FQGTGA. For the CDR3, the DNA is TGTGCCAGCAGCTTATTGGCCCGGACAGGGCCGACTGAAGCTTTCTTT. Translated, it gives CASSLLARTGPTEAFF.

The chain employs TRBV11-1 and TRBJ2-3; 9 bases agree with TRBD1. The V gene's germline CDR1 is SGHAT and CDR2 FQDESV (reference sequence). With V trimmed by 5 bases and J by 1 base, 4 bases remained unmatched. The CDR3 consists of 15 residues. CDR3 coding DNA: TGTGCCAGCAGCCTCCGGGACAGGGGCACAGATACGCAGTATTTT. It specifies CASSLRDRGTDTQYF.